This is a list of T cell receptor beta chains from one sample in a study of cytomegalovirus exposure and HLA in healthy donors. TCRdb's copy holds only in-frame clones and misses some; the assay was immunoSEQ multiplex PCR. Of fewer than 85,000 clones listed, over 70% are singletons. Sequencing was performed on PBMCs. These TCRs come from a man younger than 35 in good health and CMV-seropositive. Each CDR3 is given with its conserved first and last residue.

J	V	CDR3
TRBJ1-5	TRBV4-1	CASSRQGTSNQPQHF
TRBJ1-1	TRBV5-1	CASSSSPGQEAFF
TRBJ2-3	TRBV27	CAKGGIWTDTQYF
TRBJ1-4	TRBV6-5	CASSALRDRAEKLFF
TRBJ2-7	TRBV11-3	CASSLERGSEQYF
TRBJ2-7	TRBV5-1	CASRSAYEQYF
TRBJ2-7	TRBV2	CASRVTSGRRYEQYF
TRBJ2-2	TRBV5-1	CASKETGGFTGELFF
TRBJ2-2	TRBV7-8	CASSQISGNTGELFF
TRBJ1-5	TRBV2	CASSHDLAGNQPQHF
TRBJ1-1	TRBV19	CASTRTMNTEAFF
TRBJ2-3	TRBV6-6	CASSRDGGRGDTQYF
TRBJ2-1	TRBV7-3	CASSLGQGLSEQFF
TRBJ1-5	TRBV6-6	CASRGGTGDQPQHF
TRBJ1-1	TRBV9	CASSVVGAPEAFF
TRBJ2-1	TRBV6-5	CASSGQPYNEQFF
TRBJ2-7	TRBV15	CATSWGVGSAYEQYF
TRBJ1-2	TRBV27	CASSLRTGYGYTF
TRBJ2-5	TRBV5-1	CASSLEVKQTQYF
TRBJ2-3	TRBV29-1	CSVRQGTDTQYF
TRBJ1-2	TRBV28	CASISRHRVTHYGYTF
TRBJ2-7	TRBV11-2	CASSLQGYEQYF
TRBJ1-3	TRBV29-1	CSVDQGTGHSGNTIYF
TRBJ1-2	TRBV4-1	CASSQDGTYNYGYTF
TRBJ2-7	TRBV5-1	CASSSGQGLEQYF
TRBJ2-2	TRBV25-1	CASRASGVWGELFF
TRBJ1-5	TRBV7-9	CASSPPGRDQPQHF
TRBJ1-1	TRBV28	CASSFWGSEAFF
TRBJ1-4	TRBV28	CASMTPGGGQLFF
TRBJ2-7	TRBV7-8	CASSLKSGTSFFLHEQYF
TRBJ1-1	TRBV10-1	CASSEPGTEAFF
TRBJ1-5	TRBV9	CASSVGQGNQPQHF
TRBJ2-7	TRBV7-9	CASTPRRGHEQYF
TRBJ1-2	TRBV6-1	CASSEVLRGNYGYTF
TRBJ2-3	TRBV7-6	CASSLARGTGGSTDTQYF
TRBJ2-7	TRBV2	CASSAERSYEQYF
TRBJ2-5	TRBV7-2	CASSSPGTGIWEQYF
TRBJ2-7	TRBV21-1	CASSFRLAGDPYEQYF
TRBJ1-5	TRBV6-5	CASSYSRQGVNQPQHF
TRBJ2-1	TRBV10-1	CASSDLQGRPYNEQFF
TRBJ2-7	TRBV5-1	CASSLGSGAGEQYF